The rows below give T cell receptor beta chains drawn from one sample of a study of blood T cell repertoires in COVID-19. Measured with immunoSEQ multiplex PCR; TCRdb has only the in-frame clones, and not every one. This table has 20,000 to 30,000 clones, 88% appearing once. The sample consisted of peripheral blood. Receptors originate from a man aged 65-85 years with acute or convalescent COVID-19. Each CDR3 is given with its conserved first and last residue. D genes are given only for firm matches. Size values are once, few and many counts, or a class for expanded clones, and some rows have none.

. | . | TRBJ1-5 | TRBV7-8 | TGTGCCAGCAGCCCAGGGGAGTCTCAGCCCCAGCATTTT | CASSPGESQPQHF
. | TRBD2 | TRBJ2-3 | TRBV19 | TGTGCCAGTAGTATCAGCGGGAGCTGGAGCACAGATACGCAGTATTTT | CASSISGSWSTDTQYF
. | TRBD1 | TRBJ1-2 | TRBV5-8 | TGTGCCAGCAGCTTGGGGCAGGGGGCCAGCTATGGCTACACCTTC | CASSLGQGASYGYTF
. | . | TRBJ2-7 | TRBV20-1 | TGCAGTGCTAGTCAAAGCAGGTTGACCTACGAGCAGTACTTC | CSASQSRLTYEQYF
once | TRBD2 | TRBJ2-4 | TRBV4-1 | TGCGCCAGCAGCCAAGGAATAGCGGGGCGAGCCAAAAACATTCAGTACTTC | CASSQGIAGRAKNIQYF
. | . | TRBJ1-4 | TRBV9 | TGTGCCAGCAGCGGGACCTCAGAGGGTGAAAAACTGTTTTTT | CASSGTSEGEKLFF
. | TRBD2 | TRBJ2-7 | TRBV7-6 | TGTGCCAGCAGCGGGGGGGGTGGGACTAGCGCATACGAGCAGTACTTC | CASSGGGGTSAYEQYF
. | . | TRBJ2-7 | TRBV4-1 | TGCGCCAGCAGCCAAGAGGAGTTTTACGAGCAGTACTTC | CASSQEEFYEQYF
. | . | TRBJ1-6 | TRBV27 | TGTGCCAGCAGTTTAAGCCCGGTCTCAGGGGATTCACCCCTCCACTTT | CASSLSPVSGDSPLHF
. | TRBD1 | TRBJ2-5 | TRBV27 | TGTGCCAGCAGTTCCAGACAGGGCGAGACCCAGTACTTC | CASSSRQGETQYF
. | . | TRBJ1-3 | TRBV6-5 | TGTGCCAGCAGCCCGCGGGGGAACCCTGGAAACACCATATATTTT | CASSPRGNPGNTIYF
once | . | TRBJ2-2 | TRBV5-4 | TGTGCCAGCAGCTTCGGACAGTACACCGGGGAGCTGTTTTTT | CASSFGQYTGELFF
. | . | TRBJ2-7 | TRBV6-5 | TGTGCCAGCAGTTACGTATGGGGCGTCGACGAGCAGTACTTC | CASSYVWGVDEQYF
. | TRBD2 | TRBJ2-3 | TRBV9 | TGTGCCAGCAGCGCCAAAGAGGGACTAGCGTACACAGATACGCAGTATTTT | CASSAKEGLAYTDTQYF
. | . | TRBJ2-1 | TRBV9 | TGTGCCAGCAGCGAAAGCGGCCATGAGCAGTTCTTC | CASSESGHEQFF
few | . | TRBJ2-3 | TRBV28 | TGTGCCAGCAGGAATGCCGGGAATACAGATACGCAGTATTTT | CASRNAGNTDTQYF
. | TRBD2 | TRBJ2-3 | TRBV7-3 | TGTGCCAGCAGCCCCGGACTAGCGGGAGCAACAGATACGCAGTATTTT | CASSPGLAGATDTQYF
. | . | TRBJ1-5 | TRBV6-1 | TGTGCCAGCAGTGAAAACACAGGAAATCAGCCCCAGCATTTT | CASSENTGNQPQHF
. | . | TRBJ2-2 | TRBV5-1 | TGCGCCAGCAGTCCTGATAGCTCCAACACCGGGGAGCTGTTTTTT | CASSPDSSNTGELFF
. | . | TRBJ2-1 | TRBV7-7 | TGTGCTAGCAGCTTGGACAGTCACAATGAGCAGTTCTTC | CASSLDSHNEQFF
. | TRBD1 | TRBJ1-5 | TRBV6-2/TRBV6-3 | TGTGCCAGCAGCGACAGGGGCGGCCAGCCCCAGCATTTT | CASSDRGGQPQHF
few | TRBD1 | TRBJ2-5 | TRBV5-6 | TGTGCCAGCAGCTTGAGGCAGGGGGCAACATTCTATGGAGAGACCCAGTACTTC | CASSLRQGATFYGETQYF
. | TRBD1 | TRBJ1-2 | TRBV5-1 | TGCGCCAGCAGCCCATGGGGGGACAGGGGCTATGGCTACACCTTC | CASSPWGDRGYGYTF
. | . | TRBJ2-5 | TRBV3-1/TRBV3-2 | TGTGCCAGCAGCCAAGGTCGGACCCAGTACTTC | CASSQGRTQYF
. | . | TRBJ1-5 | TRBV6-2/TRBV6-3 | TGTGCCAGCAGTTTCGGGAGCAATCAGCCCCAGCATTTT | CASSFGSNQPQHF
. | . | TRBJ1-6 | TRBV10-3 | TGTGCCGTTACAATCAGGCCAGGGGATTCACCCCTCCACTTT | CAVTIRPGDSPLHF
few | TRBD2 | TRBJ2-7 | TRBV7-9 | TGTGCCAGCAGCCAGAATCGAGCGGGAGGTATCTACGAGCAGTACTTC | CASSQNRAGGIYEQYF
. | . | TRBJ2-5 | TRBV12-3/TRBV12-4 | TGTGCCAGCAGTTGGGACACCCAAGAGACCCAGTACTTC | CASSWDTQETQYF
. | TRBD1 | TRBJ2-2 | TRBV7-2 | TGTGCCAGCAGGCCAGGGGGCCGGAGCACCGGGGAGCTGTTTTTT | CASRPGGRSTGELFF
few | . | TRBJ1-3 | TRBV5-1 | TGCGCCAGCAGCTTGGACGGCTCTGGAAACACCATATATTTT | CASSLDGSGNTIYF
. | . | TRBJ2-2 | TRBV14 | TGTGCCAGCAGCCAAGTCGCGGGGTCCGGGGAGCTGTTTTTT | CASSQVAGSGELFF
. | TRBD2 | TRBJ2-7 | TRBV19 | TGTGCCAGTAGTACGAGCGGGAGATTGGGGGAGCAGTACTTC | CASSTSGRLGEQYF
. | TRBD1 | TRBJ1-6 | TRBV10-3 | TGTGCCATCTCAAGCCCGGGACAGGGACATCTCAGAAATAATTCACCCCTCCACTTT | CAISSPGQGHLRNNSPLHF
. | . | TRBJ2-3 | TRBV18 | TGTGCCAGCTCACGTACAGAAAACACAGATACGCAGTATTTT | CASSRTENTDTQYF
. | TRBD2 | TRBJ2-2 | TRBV20-1 | TGCAGTGCTAGTGGAAGCGGGAGATCTAACACCGGGGAGCTGTTTTTT | CSASGSGRSNTGELFF
. | TRBD2 | TRBJ2-2 | TRBV2 | TGTGCCAGCAGTGTGCGACTAGCGGCCGGGGAGCTGTTTTTT | CASSVRLAAGELFF
. | TRBD1 | TRBJ2-3 | TRBV3-1/TRBV3-2 | TGTGCCAGCAGCCCCAGGGGGCGCGTCGATACGCAGTATTTT | CASSPRGRVDTQYF
. | TRBD2 | TRBJ2-7 | TRBV5-4 | TGTGCCAGCAGCATTAGCGGGAGGGAATCGTGGGAGCAGTACTTC | CASSISGRESWEQYF
. | TRBD2 | TRBJ2-7 | TRBV5-1 | TGCGCCAGCAGGGGACTAGCGGGAGCCGACGAGCAGTACTTC | CASRGLAGADEQYF
. | TRBD2 | TRBJ2-7 | TRBV19 | TGTGCCAGTAGTCCTCCTAGCGGGAGGATCTACGAGCAGTACTTC | CASSPPSGRIYEQYF
few | . | TRBJ1-6 | TRBV20-1 | TGCAGTGCTAGTTGGTCCGTAACTGGTAGCTCCTATAATTCACCCCTCCACTTT | CSASWSVTGSSYNSPLHF
. | . | TRBJ1-2 | TRBV5-5 | TGTGCCAGCAGCTTGGCCGGAGAGTCCCAACGTGGCTACACCTTC | CASSLAGESQRGYTF
few | . | TRBJ1-1 | TRBV5-5 | TGTGCCAGCAGCTTGGGGGGAGACACTGAAGCTTTCTTT | CASSLGGDTEAFF
. | . | TRBJ2-7 | TRBV5-1 | TGCGCCAGCAGCCGCGGGGGGACAGGGAACTCCTACGAGCAGTACTTC | CASSRGGTGNSYEQYF
. | TRBD2 | TRBJ2-5 | TRBV7-9 | TGTGCCAGCAGCTTAGCTAGCGGGGAAGAGACCCAGTACTTC | CASSLASGEETQYF
. | TRBD1 | TRBJ2-3 | TRBV18 | TGTGCCAGCCACCCTTTTGGACAGGAGAGCACAGATACGCAGTATTTT | CASHPFGQESTDTQYF
. | . | TRBJ2-1 | TRBV7-3 | TGTGCCAGCAGCCTAGACCCCCTAGCAAGACGTTCACATGAGCAGTTCTTC | CASSLDPLARRSHEQFF
. | . | TRBJ2-5 | TRBV28 | TGTGCCAGCAGTTCCTACAGGGTGGAAAGAGAGACCCAGTACTTC | CASSSYRVERETQYF
. | TRBD2 | TRBJ2-2 | TRBV28 | TGTGCCAGCAGTTTGCTAGCGGGAGACACCGGGGAGCTGTTTTTT | CASSLLAGDTGELFF
. | . | TRBJ2-3 | TRBV4-1 | TGCGCCAGCAGCCAAGATCCAAGCACAGATACGCAGTATTTT | CASSQDPSTDTQYF
once | TRBD1 | TRBJ1-5 | TRBV19 | TGTGCCAGTAGACCATTCGGACAGGTCGATAGCAATCAGCCCCAGCATTTT | CASRPFGQVDSNQPQHF
. | TRBD1 | TRBJ1-2 | TRBV3-1/TRBV3-2 | TGTGCCAGCAGCCAAGGACAGGGCTATGGCTACACCTTC | CASSQGQGYGYTF
. | TRBD1 | TRBJ2-2 | TRBV9 | TGTGCCAGCAGCGAAGGACAGGGGAGTACCGGGGAGCTGTTTTTT | CASSEGQGSTGELFF